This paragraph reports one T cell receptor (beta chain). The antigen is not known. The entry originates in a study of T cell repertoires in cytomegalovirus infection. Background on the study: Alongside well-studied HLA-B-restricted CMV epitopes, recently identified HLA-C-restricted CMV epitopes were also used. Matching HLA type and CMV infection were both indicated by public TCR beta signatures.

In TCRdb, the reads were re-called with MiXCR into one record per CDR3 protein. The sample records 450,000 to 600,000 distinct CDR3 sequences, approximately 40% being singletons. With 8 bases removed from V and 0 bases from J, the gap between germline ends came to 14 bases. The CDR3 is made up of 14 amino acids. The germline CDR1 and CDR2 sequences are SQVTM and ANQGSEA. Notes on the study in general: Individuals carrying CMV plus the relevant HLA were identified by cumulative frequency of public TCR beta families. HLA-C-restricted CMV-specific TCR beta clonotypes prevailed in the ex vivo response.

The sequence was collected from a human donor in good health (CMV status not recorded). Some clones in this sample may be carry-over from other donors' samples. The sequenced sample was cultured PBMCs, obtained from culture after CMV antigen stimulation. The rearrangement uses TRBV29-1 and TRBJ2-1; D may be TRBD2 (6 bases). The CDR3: CSHTRESSYNEQFF. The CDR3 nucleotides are TGCAGCCATACTCGGGAGAGCTCCTACAATGAGCAGTTCTTC.